This TCR beta chain was found in a study of T cell responses to AZD1222 COVID-19 vaccine. Notes on the study in general: None of the repertoires were sampled until the peak T cell response had passed. The donor group comprised mostly white British people and more females; the analysis possibly underestimated clonal diversity. Baseline serostatus was positive in only a handful of AZD1222 recipients.

CDR3 size: 15 residues. Unmatched junction bases numbered 5, after V lost 0 bases and J lost 10 bases. Germline values: CDR1 SGHRS, CDR2 YFSETQ. Data came from immunoSEQ multiplex PCR; TCRdb stores just in-frame clones and leaves some out. The top ten hold roughly 0.51% of the sample, which has a few hundred thousand clones, approximately 95% seen once. As for this clone: Antigen unknown.

Sequences were derived from peripheral blood, sampled on day 0 of AZD1222 vaccination. This receptor was taken from an adult in good health. The chain uses TRBV5-1 and TRBJ1-6; 9 bases are shared with TRBD1. The CDR3, as DNA: TGCGCCAGCAGCTTGGCCGGGACAGGGCTATCACCCCTCCACTTT. Its translation is CASSLAGTGLSPLHF.